This T cell receptor (beta chain) was found in a study of early T cells in non-severe SARS-CoV-2 infection. Looking at the study overall: Bulk RNA taken from unsorted whole blood was sequenced, leaving chains unpaired. Study-wide results and limits: Private and CD4 specificities were missed by VDJdb matching, which favored anti-spike CD8 responses.

As part of library construction, unique molecular identifiers were attached to individual cDNA molecules. One entry per CDR3 protein results from TCRdb running MiXCR on the 5' RACE reads. Of 55,000 to 80,000 distinct CDR3 sequences in the sample, more than 9% are singletons; the top ten hold 3% to 4%. The CDR3 loop spans 11 amino acids. Trimming stripped 3 bases from V and 4 bases from J, with 6 bases between. Germline CDR1 and CDR2: SQVTM and ANQGSEA. Regarding this clonotype: Its antigen is still unknown.

The origin of this receptor is an adult who was a healthcare worker with PCR-confirmed SARS-CoV-2 infection or an uninfected control (not recorded which). The V and J genes are TRBV29-1 and TRBJ1-2; D not resolved. Sequencing was carried out using whole blood. CDR3 region: CSVDSVYGYTF. As DNA, the CDR3 is TGCAGCGTTGATTCAGTCTATGGCTACACCTTC.